The 5 T cell receptor beta chains given below trace back to one sample, sequenced in a study of early T cells in non-severe SARS-CoV-2 infection. MiXCR, run by TCRdb on the 5' RACE reads, gives a single entry per CDR3 protein. The table records nearly 80,000 distinct CDR3 sequences, about 13% of them present only once. The sequencing input was whole blood. These receptors came from an adult who was a healthcare worker with PCR-confirmed SARS-CoV-2 infection or an uninfected control (not recorded which).

The sample holds many counts of this clonotype. The chain is built from TRBV12-3 or TRBV12-4 and TRBJ1-2; TRBD1 matches 7 bases. V gave up 1 base and J gave up 4 bases; unmatched junction bases: 12. The CDR3 spans 17 residues. The CDR3 here is CASSLEGGWGRSYGYTF. The CDR3 nucleotides are TGTGCCAGCAGTTTAGAAGGGGGCTGGGGGCGTAGCTATGGCTACACCTTC.

This clonotype occurred many times. This chain connects TRBV3-1 to TRBJ2-2, with a tentative D call TRBD2 (5 bases). The germline V gene has CDR1 LGHDT and CDR2 YNNKEL (reference sequence). V was trimmed by 3 bases and J by 2 bases, leaving 13 bases between them. The CDR3 length is 16 residues. The CDR3 spells CASSQDGAVNTGELFF. In nucleotides, the CDR3 is TGTGCCAGCAGCCAGGATGGAGCGGTAAACACCGGGGAGCTGTTTTTT.

Ten or more counts support this clonotype. The chain joins TRBV7-9 to TRBJ2-1; 8 nucleotides align to TRBD1. There are 15 residues in the CDR3. Germline trimming cut 3 bases from V and 8 bases from J; bases unmatched to any gene: 9. The V gene's germline CDR1 is SEHNR and CDR2 FQNEAQ (reference sequence). Here the CDR3 DNA reads TGTGCCAGCAGCTTCGAAACAGGGGGTTTCCATGAGCAGTTCTTC. Translation: CASSFETGGFHEQFF.

About this clonotype itself: This may be a read error, as it is one base from a much larger clone. The chain has TRBV20-1 and TRBJ2-1; D gene uncertain. CDR1 and CDR2 from the germline V gene are DFQATT and SNEGSKA (reference sequence). The length of the CDR3 is 13 residues. The CDR3 region is CTCGARVYNEQFF. CDR3 in DNA: TGCACCTGCGGAGCGAGAGTTTACAATGAGCAGTTCTTC.

The table lists this clonotype with many counts. V and J are TRBV13 and TRBJ2-5, with unresolved D. Per the germline V gene, CDR1 is PRHDT and CDR2 is FYEKMQ (reference sequence). The V end was cut by 3 bases, the J end by 0 bases, with 8 bases between. CDR3 length: 14 amino acids. CDR3 in amino acids: CASSFRKNQETQYF. The DNA for the CDR3 is TGTGCCAGCAGCTTCCGGAAAAACCAAGAGACCCAGTACTTC. Variable domain in full (rest from reference TRBV13 and TRBJ2-5): AAGVIQSPRHLIKEKRETATLKCYPIPRHDTVYWYQQGPGQDPQFLISFYEKMQSDKGSIPDRFSAQQFSDYHSELNMSSLELGDSALYFCASSFRKNQETQYFGPGTRLLVL.